The present entry profiles one TCR beta chain with its context. Its antigen is not identified. These data are taken from a study of OX40 agonist ivuxolimab in advanced cancers. General study results and limits: Clonal expansion in partial responders at 0.1-3.0 mg/kg ranked among the lowest.

The ends were cut back, 0 bases at V and 0 bases at J, with 12 bases in the middle. Looked up from germline, CDR1 is GTSNPN and CDR2 is SVGIG (reference sequence). The CDR3 runs to 15 residues. TCRdb's table, derived via immunoSEQ multiplex PCR, lists solely in-frame clones and lacks some. The repertoire holds roughly 70,000 clones, with roughly 89% as singletons. Sequenced here: CD4+ or CD8+ T cells sorted from blood, sampled in a trial of the OX40 agonist ivuxolimab. The J gene is TRBJ2-7, the V gene TRBV30, with D perhaps matching TRBD2 (5 bases). The sequence came from an adult with an advanced solid tumor such as melanoma, head and neck, liver or kidney cancer. The CDR3, as DNA: TGTGCCTGGAGTGTACGGGGTTTCAACTCCTACGAGCAGTACTTC. It yields the protein CAWSVRGFNSYEQYF.